A single sample gave rise to the 20 T cell receptor beta chains below, sequenced in a study of shared clonotypes between healthy human individuals. Profiling relied on immunoSEQ multiplex PCR, and the TCRdb table lists in-frame clones only, not all of them. The sample contains 1.4 million or so clones, approximately 98.5% of which appear only once. The sequenced material came from naive CD4+ T cells sorted from blood. Subset in this sample: CD45RA+ positively selected. These receptors were obtained from a man aged 25 to 45 in good health.

Here the CDR3 reads CASSFLAANTGELFF. The DNA for the CDR3 is TGTGCCAGCAGTTTCCTAGCGGCGAACACCGGGGAGCTGTTTTTT. The rearrangement joins TRBV27 to TRBJ2-2; 7 positions match TRBD2. The CDR3 has 15 residues. In germline, CDR1 is MNHEY, CDR2 SMNVEV (reference sequence). Germline trimming cut 3 bases from V and 0 bases from J; bases unmatched to any gene: 1.

The gene calls are TRBV7-9 and TRBJ1-2; D not certain. The CDR3 loop spans 13 amino acids. Germline V CDR1 and CDR2: SEHNR, FQNEAQ (reference sequence). The ends were cut back, 5 bases at V and 7 bases at J, with 14 bases in the middle. CDR3 protein: CASSPGSAVGYTF. CDR3 nucleotide sequence: TGTGCCAGCAGCCCGGGGAGCGCCGTTGGCTACACCTTC.

The DNA for the CDR3 is TGTGCCAGCAGTGGGACACCCCTGTATAGCAATCAGCCCCAGCATTTT. Its protein product is CASSGTPLYSNQPQHF. The V gene is TRBV6-1, the J gene TRBJ1-5, with D possibly matching TRBD1 (5 bases). V was shortened by 4 bases and J by 0 bases, with 13 bases between the two germline ends. CDR3 size: 16 residues. Germline V gene lookup returns CDR1 MNHNS and CDR2 SASEGT.

Note on this clone: This sample also contains other DNA sequences that code for the same CDR3. The CDR3 spells CASSSRGETQYF. CDR3 DNA sequence: TGTGCCAGCAGTTCCCGTGGGGAGACCCAGTACTTC. The genes are TRBV6-5 and TRBJ2-5, with unresolved D. The germline CDR1 and CDR2 sequences are MNHEY and SVGAGI. The CDR3 has 12 amino acids. V was trimmed by 4 bases and J by 5 bases, leaving 8 bases between them.

The rearrangement links TRBV27 to TRBJ2-7, with D uncertain. The V gene lost 5 bases and the J gene lost 0 bases, with 5 bases spanning the gap. Germline values: CDR1 MNHEY, CDR2 SMNVEV (reference sequence). CDR3 length: 12 residues. As DNA, the CDR3 is TGTGCCAGCAGTCCGCACTCCTACGAGCAGTACTTC. It yields the protein CASSPHSYEQYF.

This chain links TRBV5-1 with TRBJ2-2; the match to TRBD1 covers 9 bases. The CDR3 has 17 residues. The ends lost 5 bases at V and 8 bases at J; junction bases unmatched: 16. Germline V lookup: CDR1 SGHRS, CDR2 YFSETQ. CDR3 bases: TGCGCCAGCAGTGAGATGTCATCCGGGACAGGGTTGGGGGAGCTGTTTTTT. Protein: CASSEMSSGTGLGELFF.

The V and J genes are TRBV9 and TRBJ2-7; 9 bases align to TRBD2. The CDR3 loop spans 15 amino acids. V lost 4 bases to trimming and J lost 6 bases; unmatched junction nucleotides: 11. In germline, CDR1 is SGDLS, CDR2 YYNGEE. CDR3 sequence: CASSLSSGSQGEQYF. CDR3 sequence (DNA): TGTGCCAGCAGCTTGAGTAGCGGGAGTCAGGGCGAGCAGTACTTC.

This chain joins TRBV5-1 and TRBJ2-3; weak D call: TRBD2 (6 bases). Germline V lookup: CDR1 SGHRS, CDR2 YFSETQ. CDR3 length equals 15 residues. Trimming took off 5 bases at V and 2 bases at J, with 15 bases between the two ends. The CDR3 sequence is CASRAITGDTDTQYF. The CDR3 region has the DNA TGCGCCAGCAGGGCTATAACGGGGGACACAGATACGCAGTATTTT.

The chain uses TRBV28 and TRBJ2-3; 8 nucleotides agree with TRBD2. This CDR3 spans 15 amino acids. The germline V gene has CDR1 MDHEN and CDR2 SYDVKM. The J segment lost 4 bases and the V segment lost 5 bases, leaving 8 bases of the junction unmatched. DNA for the CDR3: TGTGCCAGCAGTCCCCGCGGGAGGTTTGCAGATACGCAGTATTTT. It yields the protein CASSPRGRFADTQYF.

V gene TRBV18 combines with J gene TRBJ2-7; TRBD1 matches at 7 bases. The junction had 3 bases not matched to a gene; V was cut back by 4 bases and J by 3 bases. The CDR3 sequence is 13 residues long. Germline CDR1 reads KGHSH; CDR2 reads LQKENI. As DNA, the CDR3 is TGTGCCAGCTCACGGGGACAGTACTACGAGCAGTACTTC. This translates into CASSRGQYYEQYF.

The chain has TRBV5-1 and TRBJ2-7; 7 bases line up with TRBD2. Germline V gene lookup returns CDR1 SGHRS and CDR2 YFSETQ. The CDR3 consists of 13 residues. Trimming took 6 bases from V and 4 from J; bases not matched to a gene: 7. The CDR3 region is CASTRREGYEQYF. The CDR3, as DNA: TGCGCCAGCACCCGGAGGGAGGGGTACGAGCAGTACTTC.

The chain couples TRBV6-5 to TRBJ1-2; no firm D call. Trimming shortened V by 6 bases and J by 4 bases, and 12 bases separated the two germline ends. CDR3 length: 13 amino acids. Germline V gene data show CDR1 as MNHEY and CDR2 as SVGAGI. CDR3 in amino acids: CASSHGEFYGYTF. DNA for the CDR3: TGTGCCAGCAGCCACGGGGAGTTCTATGGCTACACCTTC.

The chain carries TRBV2 and TRBJ1-1; weak D call: TRBD1 (6 bases). The CDR3 sequence is 14 residues long. The V end lost 1 base, the J end lost 5 bases, and 11 bases lay between the germline ends. Germline V gene sequence: CDR1 SNHLY, CDR2 FYNNEI. In DNA form, the CDR3 reads TGTGCCAGCAGTGAAGTAAGAGGGGGTACTGAAGCTTTCTTT. Translating it yields CASSEVRGGTEAFF.

The chain links TRBV28 to TRBJ1-1; D is possibly TRBD1 (6 bases). The CDR3 has 14 amino acids. CDR1 and CDR2 from the germline V gene are MDHEN and SYDVKM. V lost 6 bases and J 0 bases, leaving 11 bases between the germline ends. CDR3 DNA: TGTGCCAGCAGCTCAGGGGAACTGAACACTGAAGCTTTCTTT. It codes for CASSSGELNTEAFF.

The chain has TRBV28 and TRBJ1-2, with D possibly matching TRBD1 (5 bases). The CDR3 runs to 14 residues. V was cut by 6 bases and J by 4 bases, with 15 bases left in between. In germline, CDR1 is MDHEN, CDR2 SYDVKM. Here the CDR3 DNA reads TGTGCCAGCAGCACGGGGCAGGTTTCCTATGGCTACACCTTC. It is translated as CASSTGQVSYGYTF.

The rearrangement uses TRBV9 and TRBJ1-2; the D gene is possibly TRBD1 (6 bases). The ends were cut back, 0 bases at V and 8 bases at J, with 20 bases in the middle. Per germline, CDR1 SGDLS and CDR2 YYNGEE. The CDR3 loop spans 16 amino acids. The CDR3 nucleotides read TGTGCCAGCAGCGTAGCCCAAGGTGACAGGTCGGGGGGCTACACCTTC. It codes for CASSVAQGDRSGGYTF.

The gene calls are TRBV7-2 and TRBJ2-2; 12 positions agree with TRBD2. CDR1 is SGHTA and CDR2 is FQGNSA in the germline V gene. Trimming removed 5 bases from V and 3 bases from J; junction bases left unmatched: 7. The CDR3 runs to 17 residues. In DNA, the CDR3 is TGTGCCAGCAGCCTTAGGACTAGCGGGGTAGACACCGGGGAGCTGTTTTTT. It specifies CASSLRTSGVDTGELFF.

This chain connects TRBV18 to TRBJ2-3; D is possibly TRBD1 or TRBD2 (5 bases each). V was trimmed by 1 base and J by 3 bases, leaving 14 bases between them. Germline assignment: CDR1 KGHSH and CDR2 LQKENI. The CDR3 loop spans 16 amino acids. In nucleotides, the CDR3 is TGTGCCAGCTCACCACTAATGAGTGGGACGACAGATACGCAGTATTTT. It yields the protein CASSPLMSGTTDTQYF. The full variable domain, rest sourced from reference TRBV18 and TRBJ2-3, is NAGVMQNPRHLVRRRGQEARLRCSPMKGHSHVYWYRQLPEEGLKFMVYLQKENIIDESGMPKERFSAEFPKEGPSILRIQQVVRGDSAAYFCASSPLMSGTTDTQYFGPGTRLTVL.

This sequence joins TRBV6-5 and TRBJ2-5, with D unresolved. Trimming left V 4 bases short and J 5 bases short, with 11 bases between. This CDR3 region has 13 residues. Germline V gives CDR1 MNHEY, CDR2 SVGAGI. In nucleotides, the CDR3 is TGTGCCAGCAGTTCTCGAATTGAGGAGACCCAGTACTTC. Residues: CASSSRIEETQYF.

The genes are TRBV28 and TRBJ2-7; 7 bases agree with TRBD2. The germline gives CDR1 MDHEN, CDR2 SYDVKM. The CDR3 runs 20 residues. V shed 2 bases and J 3 bases; nucleotides not matched to a gene: 22. Here the CDR3 reads CASSLRQGRPSSGALYEQYF. CDR3 bases: TGTGCCAGCAGTTTACGCCAGGGACGGCCATCTAGCGGTGCCCTCTACGAGCAGTACTTC.